This TCR beta chain was sequenced for a study of blood T cell repertoires in COVID-19. Study background: The samples span acute and convalescent COVID-19 from the United States, Italy and Spain.

Original data processing: Reference gene primers were amplified, and this amplification served to estimate nucleated cell counts. The repertoire was sequenced with immunoSEQ multiplex PCR; TCRdb's copy has only in-frame clones and lacks some. That table is the source of V, J and clone size, and D and trimming were worked out from the DNA. The table has more than 250,000 clones, roughly 90% seen once. Participants came from some 23 US areas, aged about 18 to 100 years. Participant reports of clinical history set cohort assignment. The CDR3 has 15 residues. The germline V and J ends were trimmed by 0 bases and 1 base, with 8 bases remaining between them. Germline CDR1 reads SGHDT; CDR2 reads YYEEEE.

The sequencing input was PBMCs or T cells enriched from blood (not recorded which). This receptor was taken from a young woman with acute COVID-19. The chain has TRBV5-6 and TRBJ2-1; D is unclear. This chain's CDR3 is CASSLVPRSYNEQFF. The CDR3 nucleotides are TGTGCCAGCAGCTTGGTTCCCAGGTCCTACAATGAGCAGTTCTTC.